This T cell receptor (beta chain) was captured in a study of blood T cell repertoires in COVID-19. Data came from immunoSEQ multiplex PCR; TCRdb stores just in-frame clones and leaves some out. The sample consists of 51,000 or so clones, about 90% of them appearing once. This clone was observed a few times. This TCR derives from an elderly man with acute or convalescent COVID-19. Source material: peripheral blood.

CDR3 DNA: TGCGCCAGCAGTTATACAGGGATAAACAATGAGCAGTTCTTC. Translating gives CASSYTGINNEQFF. V and J are TRBV10-1 and TRBJ2-1; a weak D match, TRBD1 (6 bases). Looked up from germline, CDR1 is WNHNN and CDR2 is SYGVQD (reference sequence). The CDR3 runs 14 residues. Trimming left V 5 bases short and J 5 bases short, with 13 bases between.